Each of the 15 T cell receptor beta chains below was sequenced from the same sample in a study of Tregs in tolerant kidney transplant recipients. Clones were read by immunoSEQ multiplex PCR, and TCRdb kept only the in-frame ones, dropping some. In the table there are around 74,000 clones, 95% to 98% of which are singletons. The specimen was CD4+ T cells from blood, collected before the transplant. These receptors originate from a human donor who received a combined kidney and bone marrow transplant.

This rearrangement joins TRBV25-1 to TRBJ2-3; tentatively, D is TRBD1 (5 bases). CDR1 is MGHDK and CDR2 is SYGVNS in the germline V gene. The ends were cut back, 0 bases at V and 1 base at J, with 8 bases in the middle. This CDR3 is built from 15 residues. The CDR3 DNA reads as TGTGCCAGCAGTGAATATAAAGGGGGCACAGATACGCAGTATTTT. Translated: CASSEYKGGTDTQYF.

The V call is TRBV6-5, the J call TRBJ2-7, with D unresolved. Germline V lookup: CDR1 MNHEY, CDR2 SVGAGI. The CDR3 covers 13 residues. Between the trimmed V and J ends, which lost 5 bases and 8 bases, there was a span of 16 bases. CDR3 sequence reads: CASSLERTSKQYF. In DNA, the CDR3 is TGTGCCAGCAGTCTCGAGCGTACCTCCAAGCAGTACTTC.

The chain couples TRBV9 to TRBJ2-2; possibly TRBD1 for D (6 bases). V lost 3 bases and J lost 7, with 22 bases in between. Germline CDR1 reads SGDLS; CDR2 reads YYNGEE. The CDR3 length is 17 residues. The CDR3 loop is CASSARISGDASGELFF. CDR3 coding DNA: TGTGCCAGCAGCGCCCGAATATCAGGGGATGCGAGCGGGGAGCTGTTTTTT. The full variable domain, rest sourced from reference TRBV9 and TRBJ2-2, is DSGVTQTPKHLITATGQRVTLRCSPRSGDLSVYWYQQSLDQGLQFLIQYYNGEERAKGNILERFSAQQFPDLHSELNLSSLELGDSALYFCASSARISGDASGELFFGEGSRLTVL.

The J gene is TRBJ1-2, the V gene TRBV7-3, with D unresolved. CDR1 SGHTA and CDR2 FQGTGA come from the germline V gene. The CDR3 contains 15 residues. Trimming took 5 bases from V and 5 from J, leaving 18 bases between them. The CDR3 here is CASSVTSGERYGYTF. CDR3 DNA: TGTGCCAGCAGCGTGACAAGTGGGGAGAGGTATGGCTACACCTTC.

The gene calls are TRBV7-8 and TRBJ1-5, with D perhaps TRBD1 (6 bases). Per germline, CDR1 SGHVS and CDR2 FQNEAQ. The CDR3 is 18 residues long. Trimming pared 1 base from V and 7 bases from J, leaving 23 bases between. The CDR3 loop is CASSLVDSYSYREQPQHF. DNA for the CDR3: TGTGCCAGCAGCTTAGTGGACAGCTATTCCTACCGGGAACAGCCCCAGCATTTT. Filled out from reference TRBV7-8 and TRBJ1-5, the complete variable domain reads GAGVSQSPRYKVAKRGQDVALRCDPISGHVSLFWYQQALGQGPEFLTYFQNEAQLDKSGLPSDRFFAERPEGSVSTLKIQRTQQEDSAVYLCASSLVDSYSYREQPQHFGDGTRLSIL.

The gene calls are TRBV7-9 and TRBJ2-7; tentative D call: TRBD2 (6 bases). CDR1 is SEHNR and CDR2 is FQNEAQ in the germline V gene (reference sequence). The CDR3 runs to 13 residues. The ends were cut back, 1 base at V and 5 bases at J, with 9 bases in the middle. The CDR3 here is CASSLGLEDEQYF. The CDR3 nucleotides are TGTGCCAGCAGCTTAGGACTAGAGGACGAGCAGTACTTC.

The chain recombines TRBV5-1 with TRBJ2-1; the D gene is possibly TRBD1 (5 bases). From germline, CDR1 is SGHRS and CDR2 YFSETQ. The CDR3 consists of 17 residues. V was shortened by 4 bases and J by 9 bases, with 26 bases between the two germline ends. In nucleotides, the CDR3 is TGCGCCAGCAGCCTACATACCCTCGGCCCAGGGCAGGTTGAGCAGTTCTTC. Amino acid sequence: CASSLHTLGPGQVEQFF.

The rearrangement joins TRBV7-3 to TRBJ2-1; TRBD2 agrees at 11 bases. Germline trimming cut 2 bases from V and 10 bases from J; bases unmatched to any gene: 7. The CDR3 sequence is 15 residues long. Per the germline V gene, CDR1 is SGHTA and CDR2 is FQGTGA. The chain's CDR3 is CASSLSGTSGWEQFF. The CDR3 coding sequence is TGTGCCAGCAGCTTATCTGGGACTAGCGGTTGGGAGCAGTTCTTC.

This rearrangement joins TRBV7-2 to TRBJ2-7, with 9 bases fitting TRBD2. Looked up from germline, CDR1 is SGHTA and CDR2 is FQGNSA. V shed 5 bases, J shed 2 bases, and the junction held 10 bases outside the gene matches. The CDR3 sequence is 16 residues long. The CDR3 sequence is CASSPRLAGLPYEQYF. Here the CDR3 DNA reads TGTGCCAGCAGCCCCCGCCTAGCGGGGCTACCCTACGAGCAGTACTTC.

As regards this clone: Sequence at one end of the junction differs from germline and may be a read error. The chain joins TRBV6-5 to TRBJ2-7; TRBD2 agrees at 12 bases. Germline V CDR1 and CDR2: MNHEY, SVGAGI. This CDR3 contains 15 residues. CDR3 coding DNA: TGTGCCAGCAGTCCAACTAGGCTAGCGGGAGGGGAGCGGTACTTC. It encodes CASSPTRLAGGERYF.

This sequence joins TRBV6-5 and TRBJ1-5, with 7 positions matching TRBD1. V was clipped by 6 bases and J by 4 bases; unmatched bases: 6. CDR1 and CDR2 (germline): MNHEY, SVGAGI. This CDR3 spans 14 amino acids. CDR3 nucleotides: TGTGCCAGCAGCCGGGACAGTGAGAATCAGCCCCAGCATTTT. Amino acid sequence: CASSRDSENQPQHF.

The chain employs TRBV11-2 and TRBJ1-2; 7 bases are a match to TRBD1. Unmatched junction bases numbered 13, after V lost 7 bases and J lost 8 bases. The CDR3 has 14 residues. Germline values: CDR1 SGHAT, CDR2 FQNNGV. The CDR3 reads CASTLVGTGVGYTF. CDR3 coding DNA: TGTGCCAGCACCCTCGTGGGTACAGGGGTAGGCTACACCTTC.

The gene calls are TRBV29-1 and TRBJ1-1; D remains unclear. CDR3 size: 12 residues. Germline values: CDR1 SQVTM, CDR2 ANQGSEA. V was cut by 4 bases and J by 0 bases, with 6 bases left in between. The CDR3 bases are TGCAGCGTTGCCCCCATGAACACTGAAGCTTTCTTT. It specifies CSVAPMNTEAFF.

This rearrangement joins TRBV7-8 to TRBJ2-5; tentative D call: TRBD2 (5 bases). Germline CDR1 SGHVS, CDR2 FQNEAQ. This CDR3 region has 14 residues. With 7 bases removed from V and 5 bases from J, the gap between germline ends came to 17 bases. The CDR3 DNA reads TGTGCCAGCATCCCCGGGCGCCCGGGGGAGACCCAGTACTTC. It is translated as CASIPGRPGETQYF. Variable domain in full (rest from reference TRBV7-8 and TRBJ2-5): GAGVSQSPRYKVAKRGQDVALRCDPISGHVSLFWYQQALGQGPEFLTYFQNEAQLDKSGLPSDRFFAERPEGSVSTLKIQRTQQEDSAVYLCASIPGRPGETQYFGPGTRLLVL.

The rearrangement links TRBV28 to TRBJ2-2; 8 bases match TRBD1. In germline, CDR1 is MDHEN, CDR2 SYDVKM. The junction had 6 bases not matched to a gene; V was cut back by 5 bases and J by 4 bases. CDR3 size: 15 residues. CDR3 in amino acids: CASSPYRGATGELFF. CDR3 nucleotide sequence: TGTGCCAGCAGTCCCTACAGGGGGGCCACCGGGGAGCTGTTTTTT.